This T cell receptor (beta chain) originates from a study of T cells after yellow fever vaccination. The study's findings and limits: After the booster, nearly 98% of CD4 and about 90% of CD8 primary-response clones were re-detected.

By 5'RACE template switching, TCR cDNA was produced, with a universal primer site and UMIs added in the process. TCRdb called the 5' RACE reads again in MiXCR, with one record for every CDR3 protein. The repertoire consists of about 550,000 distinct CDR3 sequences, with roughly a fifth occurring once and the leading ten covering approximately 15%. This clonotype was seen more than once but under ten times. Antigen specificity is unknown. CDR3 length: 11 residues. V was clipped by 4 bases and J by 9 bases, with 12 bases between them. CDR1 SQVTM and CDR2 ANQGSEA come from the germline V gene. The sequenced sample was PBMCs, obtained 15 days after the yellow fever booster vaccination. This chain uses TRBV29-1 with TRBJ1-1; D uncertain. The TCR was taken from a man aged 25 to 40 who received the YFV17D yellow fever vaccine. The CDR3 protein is CSVGLGRKAFF. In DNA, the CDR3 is TGCAGCGTTGGTCTGGGTAGAAAAGCTTTCTTT. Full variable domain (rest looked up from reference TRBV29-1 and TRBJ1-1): SAVISQKPSRDICQRGTSLTIQCQVDSQVTMMFWYRQQPGQSLTLIATANQGSEATYESGFVIDKFPISRPNLTFSTLTVSNMSPEDSSIYLCSVGLGRKAFFGQGTRLTVV.